The 13 T cell receptor beta chains below come from one sample, sequenced in a study of blood T cell repertoires in COVID-19 (dated by TCRdb to 2018 to 2020). Library preparation employed the immunoSEQ multiplex PCR assay. As stored in TCRdb, this immuneACCESS dataset retains in-frame rearrangements with V and J assigned. A fraction of the clones does not appear; measured against another copy, unresolved V genes explain less than half of the discrepancy, and the remainder lacks a known reason. A total of 130,000 or so clones appear in this sample, around 83% of them only once. Jointly, the top ten make up 1.5% to 2% of the sample. Sequencing input: peripheral blood. Receptors were obtained from a human donor in a cohort sampled during active COVID-19.

V usage is TRBV28 and J usage is TRBJ1-6; weak D call: TRBD1 (6 bases). In germline, CDR1 is MDHEN, CDR2 SYDVKM. Trimming removed 3 bases at V and 6 bases at J, with 12 bases between. The CDR3 has 15 residues. The CDR3 region has the DNA TGTGCCAGCAGTTTGGGGGGGCACATTAATTCACCCCTCCACTTT. It is translated as CASSLGGHINSPLHF.

The chain is built from TRBV5-1 and TRBJ2-5, with 10 bases identical to TRBD1. CDR1 and CDR2 (germline): SGHRS, YFSETQ. After removal of 2 bases from V and 5 bases from J, the junction contained 9 bases not matched to a gene. This CDR3 is built from 16 residues. CDR3 bases: TGCGCCAGCAGCTTCTCACCCGGGACAGGGGATGAGACCCAGTACTTC. This encodes CASSFSPGTGDETQYF.

V and J are TRBV25-1 and TRBJ2-1; tentative D call: TRBD2 (5 bases). V dropped 2 bases and J dropped 8 bases, with 16 bases sitting between them. The CDR3 covers 15 residues. Germline lookup yields CDR1 MGHDK and CDR2 SYGVNS. The CDR3 loop reads CASSEVTGFVDEQFF. In DNA form, the CDR3 reads TGTGCCAGCAGTGAAGTAACGGGATTCGTGGATGAGCAGTTCTTC.

The V and J genes are TRBV5-4 and TRBJ1-2, with 11 nucleotides matching TRBD1. This CDR3 comprises 17 residues. Germline CDR1 reads SGHNT; CDR2 reads YYREEE (reference sequence). V shed 2 bases, J shed 1 base, and the junction held 7 bases outside the gene matches. The CDR3, as DNA: TGTGCCAGCAGCTTCGGGGGACAGGGGGTTGGTAACTATGGCTACACCTTC. Amino acid sequence: CASSFGGQGVGNYGYTF.

The chain links TRBV19 to TRBJ1-5, with 10 bases matching TRBD1. This CDR3 region has 15 residues. J gave up 6 bases and V 4 bases, and 6 bases lay outside the gene matches. Germline V CDR1 and CDR2: LNHDA, SQIVND (reference sequence). The CDR3 sequence is CASSTATGGPQPQHF. The CDR3 nucleotides read TGTGCCAGTAGTACCGCGACAGGGGGCCCTCAGCCCCAGCATTTT. The variable domain in full, with the rest retrieved from reference TRBV19 and TRBJ1-5, is DGGITQSPKYLFRKEGQNVTLSCEQNLNHDAMYWYRQDPGQGLRLIYYSQIVNDFQKGDIAEGYSVSREKKESFPLTVTSAQKNPTAFYLCASSTATGGPQPQHFGDGTRLSIL.

The chain uses TRBV7-3 and TRBJ2-1, with 9 bases that match TRBD1. The length of the CDR3 is 15 residues. From germline, CDR1 is SGHTA and CDR2 FQGTGA. J lost 7 bases, V lost 4 bases, and 8 bases had no gene match. The CDR3 loop reads CASSSSTGGMNEQFF. The CDR3 DNA reads as TGTGCCAGCAGCTCCTCGACAGGGGGGATGAATGAGCAGTTCTTC.

A single count supports this clone. The chain joins TRBV28 to TRBJ1-2; no definite D call. The germline gives CDR1 MDHEN, CDR2 SYDVKM. The CDR3 extends over 11 amino acids. Deletions cut 10 bases from V and 7 bases from J, with 13 bases between. CDR3 bases: TGTGCCATTGAAAGCGGCGGTGGCTACACCTTC. This codes for CAIESGGGYTF.

The chain joins TRBV5-1 to TRBJ2-3, with D possibly TRBD2 on 5 matching bases. The CDR3 consists of 17 residues. The V gene's germline CDR1 is SGHRS and CDR2 YFSETQ. Trimming pared 0 bases from V and 0 bases from J, leaving 14 bases between. In DNA form, the CDR3 reads TGCGCCAGCAGCTTGGGGGCTGGCGGGCCCAGCACAGATACGCAGTATTTT. Translated: CASSLGAGGPSTDTQYF.

This clone has more than one count but fewer than ten. The V call is TRBV5-6, the J call TRBJ1-4; TRBD1 matches at 7 bases. The germline gives CDR1 SGHDT, CDR2 YYEEEE. The CDR3 is 17 residues long. V lost 2 bases and J lost 1; bases outside the gene matches: 8. The CDR3 here is CASSFVGRDRTNEKLFF. The CDR3 DNA reads as TGTGCCAGCAGCTTTGTCGGAAGGGACAGAACTAATGAAAAACTGTTTTTT.

The chain employs TRBV27 and TRBJ1-4; tentatively, D is TRBD1 (5 bases). This CDR3 region has 15 residues. Germline V gives CDR1 MNHEY, CDR2 SMNVEV (reference sequence). The germline V and J ends were trimmed by 6 bases and 3 bases, with 14 bases remaining between them. The chain's CDR3 is CASRTLTGPNEKLFF. CDR3 sequence (DNA): TGTGCCAGCAGGACCCTTACAGGTCCTAATGAAAAACTGTTTTTT.

This clone appeared a single time. This rearrangement joins TRBV7-2 to TRBJ2-5; D is undetermined. Trimming took 2 bases from V and 5 from J, leaving 9 bases between them. Germline V lookup: CDR1 SGHTA, CDR2 FQGNSA. The CDR3 covers 13 residues. The CDR3 bases are TGTGCCAGCAGCTTACCCCAGGTGGAGACCCAGTACTTC. As protein: CASSLPQVETQYF.

The chain employs TRBV19 and TRBJ1-5, with D unresolved. Trimming cost V 7 bases and J 0 bases, with 10 bases left between them. CDR1 and CDR2 (germline): LNHDA, SQIVND (reference sequence). The CDR3 runs to 14 residues. For the CDR3, the DNA is TGTGCCAGTAAAATACTGAATAGCAATCAGCCCCAGCATTTT. This codes for CASKILNSNQPQHF.

This clone was detected only a few times. The CDR3 spells CASSEQGLAGDYEQYF. The CDR3 DNA follows: TGTGCCAGCAGTGAACAGGGACTAGCGGGAGACTACGAGCAGTACTTC. J is TRBJ2-7 and V is TRBV6-1; the match to TRBD2 covers 14 bases. J lost 3 bases, V lost 2 bases, and 3 bases had no gene match. This CDR3 has 16 amino acids. Germline V gene lookup returns CDR1 MNHNS and CDR2 SASEGT.